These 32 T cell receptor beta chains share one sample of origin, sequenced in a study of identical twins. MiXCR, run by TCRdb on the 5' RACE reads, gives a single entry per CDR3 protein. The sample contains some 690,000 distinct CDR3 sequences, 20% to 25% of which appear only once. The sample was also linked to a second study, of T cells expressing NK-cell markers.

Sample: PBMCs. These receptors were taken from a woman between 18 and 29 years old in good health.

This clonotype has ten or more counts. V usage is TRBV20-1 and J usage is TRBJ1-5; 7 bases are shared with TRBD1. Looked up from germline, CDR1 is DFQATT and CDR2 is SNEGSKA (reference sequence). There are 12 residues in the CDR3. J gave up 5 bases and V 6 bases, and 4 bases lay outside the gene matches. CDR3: CSAGTVDQPQHF. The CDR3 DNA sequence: TGCAGTGCGGGGACAGTGGATCAGCCCCAGCATTTT.

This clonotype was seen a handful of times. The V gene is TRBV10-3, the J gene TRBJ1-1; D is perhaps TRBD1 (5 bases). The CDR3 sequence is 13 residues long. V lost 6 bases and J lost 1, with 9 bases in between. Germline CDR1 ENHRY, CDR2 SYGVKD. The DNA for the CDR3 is TGTGCCATCAGGGCAGGACAGAACACTGAAGCTTTCTTT. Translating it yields CAIRAGQNTEAFF.

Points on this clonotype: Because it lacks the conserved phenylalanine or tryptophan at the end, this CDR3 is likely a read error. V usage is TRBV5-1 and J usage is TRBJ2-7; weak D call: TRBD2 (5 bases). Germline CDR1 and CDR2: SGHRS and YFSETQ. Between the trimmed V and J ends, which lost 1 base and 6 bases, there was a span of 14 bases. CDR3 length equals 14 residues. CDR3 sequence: CASSLPDLITEQYL. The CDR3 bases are TGCGCCAGCAGCTTGCCGGACTTAATTACCGAGCAGTACCTC.

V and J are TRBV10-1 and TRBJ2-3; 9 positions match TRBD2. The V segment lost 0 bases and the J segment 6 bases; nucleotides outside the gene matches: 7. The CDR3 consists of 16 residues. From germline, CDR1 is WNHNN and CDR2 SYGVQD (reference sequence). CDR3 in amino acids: CASSESGGGALDTQYF. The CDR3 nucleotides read TGCGCCAGCAGTGAGTCTGGCGGGGGGGCTCTGGATACGCAGTATTTT.

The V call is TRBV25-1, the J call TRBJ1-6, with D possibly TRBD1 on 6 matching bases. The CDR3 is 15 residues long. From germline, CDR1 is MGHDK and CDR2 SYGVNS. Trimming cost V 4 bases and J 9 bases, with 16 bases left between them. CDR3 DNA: TGTGCCAGCAGTGTATTAACACAGGGACTTTCACCCCTCCACTTT. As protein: CASSVLTQGLSPLHF.

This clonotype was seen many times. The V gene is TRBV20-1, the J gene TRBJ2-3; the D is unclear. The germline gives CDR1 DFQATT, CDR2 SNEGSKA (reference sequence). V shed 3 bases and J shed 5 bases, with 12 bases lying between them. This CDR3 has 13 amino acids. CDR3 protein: CSASGLSGDTQYF. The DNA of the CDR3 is TGCAGTGCTAGCGGTCTCTCGGGAGATACGCAGTATTTT.

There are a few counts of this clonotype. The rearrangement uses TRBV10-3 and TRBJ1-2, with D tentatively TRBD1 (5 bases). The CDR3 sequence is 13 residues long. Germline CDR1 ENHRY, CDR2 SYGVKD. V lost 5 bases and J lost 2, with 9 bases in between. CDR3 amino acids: CAISPGANYGYTF. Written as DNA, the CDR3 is TGTGCCATCAGTCCCGGGGCGAACTATGGCTACACCTTC.

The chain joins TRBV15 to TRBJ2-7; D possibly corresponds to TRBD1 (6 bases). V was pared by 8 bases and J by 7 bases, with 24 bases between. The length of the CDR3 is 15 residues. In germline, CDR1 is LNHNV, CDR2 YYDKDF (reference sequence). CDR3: CATRPVAGTPIEQYF. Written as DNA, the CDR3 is TGTGCCACCCGCCCCGTGGCCGGGACACCGATTGAGCAGTACTTC.

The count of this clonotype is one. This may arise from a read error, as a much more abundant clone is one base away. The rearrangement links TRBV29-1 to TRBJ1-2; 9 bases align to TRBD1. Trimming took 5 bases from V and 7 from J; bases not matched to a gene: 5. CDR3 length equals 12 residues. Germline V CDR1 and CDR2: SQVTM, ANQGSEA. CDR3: CSVWTGVIGYTF. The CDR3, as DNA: TGCAGCGTTTGGACAGGGGTTATTGGCTACACCTTC.

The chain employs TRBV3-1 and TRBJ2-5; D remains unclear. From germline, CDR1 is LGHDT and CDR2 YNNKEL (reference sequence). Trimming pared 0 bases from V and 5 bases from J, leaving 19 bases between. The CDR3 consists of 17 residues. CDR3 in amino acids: CASSQDTPGLARETQYF. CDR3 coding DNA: TGTGCCAGCAGCCAAGATACCCCCGGGCTCGCGCGGGAGACCCAGTACTTC.

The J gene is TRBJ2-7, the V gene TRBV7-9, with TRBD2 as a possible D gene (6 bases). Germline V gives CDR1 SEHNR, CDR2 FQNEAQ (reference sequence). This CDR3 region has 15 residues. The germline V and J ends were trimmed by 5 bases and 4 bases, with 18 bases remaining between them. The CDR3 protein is CASSPRDLRAYEQYF. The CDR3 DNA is TGTGCCAGCAGCCCCCGGGACTTGAGGGCTTACGAGCAGTACTTC.

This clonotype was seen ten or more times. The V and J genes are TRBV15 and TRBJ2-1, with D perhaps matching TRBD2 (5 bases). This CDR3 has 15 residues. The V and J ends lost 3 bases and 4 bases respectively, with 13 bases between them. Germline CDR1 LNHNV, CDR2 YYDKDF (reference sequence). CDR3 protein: CATSSLTGSYNEQFF. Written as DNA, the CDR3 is TGTGCCACCAGCAGCCTGACGGGGTCTTACAATGAGCAGTTCTTC.

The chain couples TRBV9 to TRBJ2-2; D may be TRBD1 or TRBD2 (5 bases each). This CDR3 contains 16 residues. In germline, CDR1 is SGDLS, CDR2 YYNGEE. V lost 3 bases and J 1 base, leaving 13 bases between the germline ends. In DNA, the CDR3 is TGTGCCAGCAGCGGGGGGAACAGGAGGAACACCGGGGAGCTGTTTTTT. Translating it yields CASSGGNRRNTGELFF.

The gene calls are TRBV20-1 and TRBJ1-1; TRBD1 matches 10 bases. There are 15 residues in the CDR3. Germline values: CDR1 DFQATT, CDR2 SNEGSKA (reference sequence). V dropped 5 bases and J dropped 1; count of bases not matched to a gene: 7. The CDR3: CSAGGRDRGNTEAFF. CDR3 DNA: TGCAGTGCTGGGGGCCGGGACAGGGGGAACACTGAAGCTTTCTTT.

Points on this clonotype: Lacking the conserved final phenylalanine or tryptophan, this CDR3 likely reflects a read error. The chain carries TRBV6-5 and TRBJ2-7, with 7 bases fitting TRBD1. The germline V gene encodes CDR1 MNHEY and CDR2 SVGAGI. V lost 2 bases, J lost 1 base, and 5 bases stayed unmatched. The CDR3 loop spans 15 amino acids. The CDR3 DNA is TGTGCCAGCAGTTACCCGACAGGGTCATCCTACGAGCAGTACCTC. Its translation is CASSYPTGSSYEQYL.

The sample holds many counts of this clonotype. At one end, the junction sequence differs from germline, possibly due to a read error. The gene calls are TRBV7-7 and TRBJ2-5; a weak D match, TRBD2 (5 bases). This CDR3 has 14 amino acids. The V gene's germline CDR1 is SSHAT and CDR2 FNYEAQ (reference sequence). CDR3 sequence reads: CASSLGSTQETQYF. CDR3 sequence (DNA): TGTGCTAGCAGCTTAGGGAGTACCCAAGAGACCCAGTACTTC. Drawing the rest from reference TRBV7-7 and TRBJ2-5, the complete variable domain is GAGVSQSPRYKVTKRGQDVTLRCDPISSHATLYWYQQALGQGPEFLTYFNYEAQPDKSGLPSDRFSAERPEGSISTLTIQRTEQRDSAMYRCASSLGSTQETQYFGPGTRLLVL.

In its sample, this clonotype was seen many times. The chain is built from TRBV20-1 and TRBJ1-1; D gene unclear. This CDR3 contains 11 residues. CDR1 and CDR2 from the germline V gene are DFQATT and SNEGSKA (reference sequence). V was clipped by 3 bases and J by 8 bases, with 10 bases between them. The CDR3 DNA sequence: TGCAGTGCTAGTGGCCGGGCGGAAGCTTTCTTT. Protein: CSASGRAEAFF.

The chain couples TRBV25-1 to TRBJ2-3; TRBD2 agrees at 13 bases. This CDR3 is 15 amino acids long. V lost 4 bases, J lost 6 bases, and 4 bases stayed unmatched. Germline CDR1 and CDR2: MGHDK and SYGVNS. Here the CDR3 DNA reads TGTGCCAGCAGTGTTGCGACTAGCGGGAGGGATACGCAGTATTTT. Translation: CASSVATSGRDTQYF.

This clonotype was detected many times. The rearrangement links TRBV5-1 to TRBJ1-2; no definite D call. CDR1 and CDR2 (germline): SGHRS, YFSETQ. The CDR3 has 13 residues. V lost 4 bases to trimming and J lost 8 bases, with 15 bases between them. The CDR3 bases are TGCGCCAGCAGCCCCTCCCCGGAGCAAGGCTACACCTTC. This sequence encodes CASSPSPEQGYTF.

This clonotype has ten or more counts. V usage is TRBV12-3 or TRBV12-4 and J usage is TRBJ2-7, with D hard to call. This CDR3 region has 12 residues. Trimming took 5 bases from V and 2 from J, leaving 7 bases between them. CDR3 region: CASSPRTYEQYF. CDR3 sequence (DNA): TGTGCCAGCAGTCCTCGCACCTACGAGCAGTACTTC.

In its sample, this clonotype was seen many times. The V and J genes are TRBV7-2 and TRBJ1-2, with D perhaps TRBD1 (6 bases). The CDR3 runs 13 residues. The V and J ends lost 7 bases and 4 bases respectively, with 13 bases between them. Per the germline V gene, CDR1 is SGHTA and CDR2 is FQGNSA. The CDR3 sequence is CASIAQGSYGYTF. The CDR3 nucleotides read TGTGCCAGCATCGCACAGGGATCCTATGGCTACACCTTC.

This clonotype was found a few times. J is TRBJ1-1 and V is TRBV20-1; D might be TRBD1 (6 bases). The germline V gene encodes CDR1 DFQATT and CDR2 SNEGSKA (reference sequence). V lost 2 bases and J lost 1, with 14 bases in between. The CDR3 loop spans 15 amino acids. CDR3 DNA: TGCAGTGCTAGATCGACGGGACACCCGAACACTGAAGCTTTCTTT. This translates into CSARSTGHPNTEAFF.

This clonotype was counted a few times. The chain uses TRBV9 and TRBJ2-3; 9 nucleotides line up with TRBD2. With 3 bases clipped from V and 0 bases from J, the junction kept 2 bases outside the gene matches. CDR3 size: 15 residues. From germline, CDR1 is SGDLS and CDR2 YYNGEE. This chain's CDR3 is CASSEAGGSTDTQYF. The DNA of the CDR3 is TGTGCCAGCAGCGAAGCGGGGGGAAGCACAGATACGCAGTATTTT.

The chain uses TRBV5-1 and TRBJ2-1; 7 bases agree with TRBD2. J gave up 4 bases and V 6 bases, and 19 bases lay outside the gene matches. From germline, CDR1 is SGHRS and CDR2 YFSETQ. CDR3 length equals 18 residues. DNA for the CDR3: TGCGCCAGCATACATAGCGGGCCTCCTGGAAAAGAGTACAATGAGCAGTTCTTC. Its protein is CASIHSGPPGKEYNEQFF.

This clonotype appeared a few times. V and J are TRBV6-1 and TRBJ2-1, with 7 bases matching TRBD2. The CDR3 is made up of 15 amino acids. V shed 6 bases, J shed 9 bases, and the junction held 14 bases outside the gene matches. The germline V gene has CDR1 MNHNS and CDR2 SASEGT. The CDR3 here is CASRNPGRVFGEQFF. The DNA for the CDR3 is TGTGCCAGCAGGAACCCGGGGAGGGTTTTTGGTGAGCAGTTCTTC.

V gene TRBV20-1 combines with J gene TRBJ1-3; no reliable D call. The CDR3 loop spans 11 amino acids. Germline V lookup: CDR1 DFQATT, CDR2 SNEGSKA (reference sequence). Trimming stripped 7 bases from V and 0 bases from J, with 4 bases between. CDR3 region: CSGDSGNTIYF. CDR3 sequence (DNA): TGCAGTGGCGACTCTGGAAACACCATATATTTT.

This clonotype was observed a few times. The CDR3 spells CASSQRDGKYEQYF. The CDR3 region has the DNA TGCGCCAGCAGCCAGAGGGACGGAAAATACGAGCAGTACTTC. The gene calls are TRBV5-1 and TRBJ2-7; D possibly uses TRBD1 or TRBD2 (5 bases each). Germline V CDR1 and CDR2: SGHRS, YFSETQ. This CDR3 is built from 14 residues. Trimming left V 4 bases short and J 4 bases short, with 15 bases between.

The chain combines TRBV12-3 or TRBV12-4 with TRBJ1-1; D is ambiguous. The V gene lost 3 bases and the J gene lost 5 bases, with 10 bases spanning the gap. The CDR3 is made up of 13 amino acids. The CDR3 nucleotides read TGTGCCAGCAGTTTGAACCAGAGAACTGAAGCTTTCTTT. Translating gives CASSLNQRTEAFF.

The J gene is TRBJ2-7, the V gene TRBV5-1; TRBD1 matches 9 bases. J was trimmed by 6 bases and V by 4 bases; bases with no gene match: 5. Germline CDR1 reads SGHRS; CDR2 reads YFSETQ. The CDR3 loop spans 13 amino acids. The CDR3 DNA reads TGCGCCAGCAGCGAAACAGGGGGCGCCGAGCAGTACTTC. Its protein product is CASSETGGAEQYF.

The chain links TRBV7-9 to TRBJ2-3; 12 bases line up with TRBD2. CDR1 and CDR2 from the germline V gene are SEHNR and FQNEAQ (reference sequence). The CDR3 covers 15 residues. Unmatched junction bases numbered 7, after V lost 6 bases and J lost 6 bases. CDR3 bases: TGTGCCAGCAGTAATACTAGCGGGAGGTGGGATACGCAGTATTTT. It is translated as CASSNTSGRWDTQYF.

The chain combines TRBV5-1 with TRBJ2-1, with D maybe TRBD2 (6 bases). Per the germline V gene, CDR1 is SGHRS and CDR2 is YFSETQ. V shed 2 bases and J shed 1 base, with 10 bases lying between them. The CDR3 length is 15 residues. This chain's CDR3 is CASSFLARSYNEQFF. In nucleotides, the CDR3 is TGCGCCAGCAGCTTTCTAGCGCGTTCCTACAATGAGCAGTTCTTC.

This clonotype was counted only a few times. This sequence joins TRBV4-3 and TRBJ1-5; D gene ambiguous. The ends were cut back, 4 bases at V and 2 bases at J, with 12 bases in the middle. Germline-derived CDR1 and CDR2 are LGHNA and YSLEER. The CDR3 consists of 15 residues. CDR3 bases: TGCGCCAGCAGCCTCGGGCGGGGTGGCAATCAGCCCCAGCATTTT. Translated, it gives CASSLGRGGNQPQHF.